This T cell receptor beta chain was recorded in a study of T cells after yellow fever vaccination. Turning to the study itself: With SMART-Seq v4 Ultra Low Input, the fractions containing low cell numbers were prepared. Study results and limitations: Peaking on day 5 versus 15, the secondary response was faster but weaker. Booster sampling recovered most clones from primary vaccination (nearly 98% CD4, around 90% CD8). Contaminants from the bulk population, in the form of abundant clonotypes, could be found in FACS-sorted repertoires.

TCRdb passed the 5' RACE reads through MiXCR, listing each CDR3 protein once. The table includes fewer than 650,000 distinct CDR3 sequences, 21% detected once. This clonotype occurred a few times. Its antigen is currently unknown. Germline CDR1 is DFQATT and CDR2 is SNEGSKA (reference sequence). Trimming took 6 bases from V and 5 from J; bases not matched to a gene: 10. This CDR3 is 14 amino acids long. The clonotype was recovered from a young man who received the YFV17D yellow fever vaccine. This chain joins TRBV20-1 and TRBJ1-1; TRBD1 aligns across 9 bases. Specimen: PBMCs, collected less than 25 days after the first yellow fever vaccination. DNA of the CDR3: TGCAGTGCCCCGGGACAGGGTATGAGGACTGAAGCTTTCTTT. It translates to CSAPGQGMRTEAFF.